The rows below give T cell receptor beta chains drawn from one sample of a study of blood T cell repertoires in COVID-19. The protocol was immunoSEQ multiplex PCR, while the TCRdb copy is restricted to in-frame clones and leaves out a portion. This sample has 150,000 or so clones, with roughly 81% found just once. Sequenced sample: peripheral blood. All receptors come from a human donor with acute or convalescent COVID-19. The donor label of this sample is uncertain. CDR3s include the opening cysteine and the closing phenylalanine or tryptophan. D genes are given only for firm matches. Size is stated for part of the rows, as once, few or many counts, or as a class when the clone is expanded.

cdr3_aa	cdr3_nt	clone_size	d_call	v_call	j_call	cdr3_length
CASRRGLGNSPLHF	TGTGCCAGCAGAAGGGGTCTGGGGAATTCACCCCTCCACTTT	.	.	TRBV27	TRBJ1-6	14
CASSLSGRAEKLFF	TGTGCCAGCAGCTTATCTGGCAGGGCGGAAAAACTGTTTTTT	.	.	TRBV7-2	TRBJ1-4	14
CASSSTDRGLTGANVLTF	TGTGCCAGCAGCTCGACGGACAGGGGGCTGACTGGGGCCAACGTCCTGACTTTC	.	TRBD1	TRBV3-1/TRBV3-2	TRBJ2-6	18
CASSPSDRVYYGYTF	TGTGCCAGCAGCCCTTCAGACAGGGTCTATTATGGCTACACCTTC	.	TRBD1	TRBV7-2	TRBJ1-2	15
CASSPWTAKAGNTIYF	TGTGCCAGTAGTCCTTGGACAGCCAAGGCTGGAAACACCATATATTTT	.	.	TRBV19	TRBJ1-3	16
CASSLEGHRMNTEAFF	TGCGCCAGCAGCTTGGAGGGACATAGGATGAACACTGAAGCTTTCTTT	.	.	TRBV5-1	TRBJ1-1	16
CASSVPPGTDPNTGELFF	TGTGCCAGCAGCGTACCGCCCGGGACAGATCCTAACACCGGGGAGCTGTTTTTT	.	TRBD1	TRBV9	TRBJ2-2	18
CASSPRENTEAFF	TGTGCCAGCAGTCCGAGGGAGAACACTGAAGCTTTCTTT	.	.	TRBV6-5	TRBJ1-1	13
CASSPGTGKVSNQPQHF	TGTGCCAGCTCACCGGGGACAGGAAAGGTCAGCAATCAGCCCCAGCATTTT	.	TRBD1	TRBV18	TRBJ1-5	17
CASSPGGRNEKLFF	TGCGCCAGCAGCCCAGGAGGTCGTAATGAAAAACTGTTTTTT	few	.	TRBV5-1	TRBJ1-4	14
CASSQDVGVWEFQPQHF	TGTGCCAGCAGCCAAGATGTCGGGGTCTGGGAGTTTCAGCCCCAGCATTTT	once	.	TRBV14	TRBJ1-5	17
CSVSSGTANEKLFF	TGCAGCGTCTCCTCCGGGACTGCTAATGAAAAACTGTTTTTT	.	.	TRBV29-1	TRBJ1-4	14
CASSLVGGFTDTQYF	TGTGCCAGCAGCCTCGTCGGGGGTTTCACAGATACGCAGTATTTT	.	.	TRBV7-6	TRBJ2-3	15
CASSGGRYEQYF	TGCGCCAGCAGCGGGGGGCGCTACGAGCAGTACTTC	.	.	TRBV10-2	TRBJ2-7	12
CASSLLTGGLTEAFF	TGTGCCAGCAGCCTGCTGACAGGGGGCCTTACTGAAGCTTTCTTT	.	TRBD1	TRBV6-5	TRBJ1-1	15